This note documents a single TCR beta chain sequence. The target antigen is unknown. The data originate from a study of a mutant IDH1 vaccine in newly diagnosed glioma. This CDR3 contains 16 residues. Trimming stripped 6 bases from V and 5 bases from J, with 20 bases between. Germline CDR1 is SNHLY and CDR2 is FYNNEI. Clones were sequenced by immunoSEQ multiplex PCR, and TCRdb holds only the in-frame ones, with some missing. There are 35,000 to 45,000 clones in the sample; over 75% occur only once, and about 1.5% lies in the top ten. Time point here: week 35, safety follow-up. The vaccine gave 300 ug of a 20-mer mutant IDH1 peptide subcutaneously per dose.

Source: PBMCs, taken from a glioma patient whose treatment included an IDH1 peptide vaccine. The TCR originated in a man aged 40-49 years with glioma. The V and J genes are TRBV2 and TRBJ2-1, with a possible D match to TRBD1 (6 bases). The CDR3 spells CASSPNAGAINNEQFF. The CDR3 DNA reads TGTGCCAGCAGCCCCAACGCAGGGGCTATTAACAATGAGCAGTTCTTC.